The 20 T cell receptor beta chains below were found in one sample sequenced in a study of T cell responses to AZD1222 COVID-19 vaccine (dated by TCRdb to 2020 to 2022). The protocol used for the library was the immunoSEQ multiplex PCR assay. TCRdb took this table from immuneACCESS and kept in-frame rearrangements with V and J called. Such tables lack part of the clones; where checked against another copy, unresolved V genes explain under half of the gap, and the rest is unexplained. Recorded for this sample are 89,000 or so clones; around nine tenths of them occurred a single time. Of the sample, approximately 15% is held by the ten largest clones. The time point label of this sample denotes: baseline before first vaccination. Specimen: peripheral blood, collected on day 0 of AZD1222 vaccination. The receptors derive from an adult in good health.

CDR3 sequence: CASSSLRAGLSYEQYF. As DNA, the CDR3 is TGTGCCAGCAGCTCCCTACGAGCGGGGCTTTCCTACGAGCAGTACTTC. The chain employs TRBV11-2 and TRBJ2-7, with 7 bases fitting TRBD2. J was trimmed by 1 base and V by 4 bases; bases with no gene match: 10. Germline V gives CDR1 SGHAT, CDR2 FQNNGV. The CDR3 contains 16 residues.

V and J are TRBV5-1 and TRBJ2-2; D gene ambiguous. The length of the CDR3 is 15 residues. Trimming cost V 0 bases and J 5 bases, with 11 bases left between them. CDR1 and CDR2 (germline): SGHRS, YFSETQ. The CDR3 is CASSLDPVGTGELFF. The CDR3 nucleotides are TGCGCCAGCAGCTTGGACCCGGTGGGAACCGGGGAGCTGTTTTTT. The full variable domain, its missing parts supplied by reference TRBV5-1 and TRBJ2-2, is KAGVTQTPRYLIKTRGQQVTLSCSPISGHRSVSWYQQTPGQGLQFLFEYFSETQRNKGNFPGRFSGRQFSNSRSEMNVSTLELGDSALYLCASSLDPVGTGELFFGEGSRLTVL.

The V and J genes are TRBV18 and TRBJ2-6; TRBD1 matches 12 bases. From germline, CDR1 is KGHSH and CDR2 LQKENI. CDR3 length: 18 amino acids. Unmatched junction bases numbered 8, after V lost 5 bases and J lost 3 bases. The CDR3 DNA sequence: TGTGCCAGCTCAGCGACGGGACAGGGGGCAGTTGGGGCCAACGTCCTGACTTTC. Encoded protein: CASSATGQGAVGANVLTF.

The chain has TRBV2 and TRBJ1-3; D gene ambiguous. The CDR3 loop spans 15 amino acids. V was trimmed by 4 bases and J by 0 bases, leaving 10 bases between them. Germline CDR1 reads SNHLY; CDR2 reads FYNNEI. CDR3 bases: TGTGCCAGCAGTGCAACAGTTACCTCTGGAAACACCATATATTTT. Amino acids: CASSATVTSGNTIYF.

V gene TRBV5-1 combines with J gene TRBJ1-6, with 7 nucleotides matching TRBD1. V lost 0 bases and J lost 9; bases outside the gene matches: 9. Germline CDR1 is SGHRS and CDR2 is YFSETQ. The CDR3 totals 16 residues. The CDR3: CASSLEGAARGSPLHF. In DNA, the CDR3 is TGCGCCAGCAGCTTGGAGGGGGCAGCCAGGGGTTCACCCCTCCACTTT.

The rearrangement joins TRBV4-1 to TRBJ1-5, with D perhaps matching TRBD1 (5 bases). Between the trimmed V and J ends, which lost 4 bases and 1 base, there was a span of 8 bases. The CDR3 has 14 residues. CDR1 is MGHRA and CDR2 is YSYEKL in the germline V gene. The CDR3 region has the DNA TGCGCCAGCAGCCCAGCAGGGAGCAATCAGCCCCAGCATTTT. Its protein is CASSPAGSNQPQHF.

J is TRBJ1-1 and V is TRBV7-9; no firm D call. The CDR3 is 16 amino acids. V shed 1 base and J shed 0 bases, with 12 bases lying between them. Germline CDR1 SEHNR, CDR2 FQNEAQ (reference sequence). CDR3 residues: CASSLESYTMNTEAFF. The CDR3 bases are TGTGCCAGCAGCTTAGAATCGTACACAATGAACACTGAAGCTTTCTTT.

The chain couples TRBV20-1 to TRBJ2-7, with D perhaps TRBD2 (5 bases). Germline V gives CDR1 DFQATT, CDR2 SNEGSKA (reference sequence). This CDR3 is built from 11 residues. The V gene lost 6 bases and the J gene lost 9 bases, with 15 bases spanning the gap. The CDR3 DNA sequence: TGCAGTGCGAGGGCCGATCGGGGGCAGTACTTC. Its translation: CSARADRGQYF.

The J gene is TRBJ1-1, the V gene TRBV3-1 (or the pseudogene TRBV3-2), with 8 positions matching TRBD1. Germline CDR1 reads LGHDT; CDR2 reads YNNKEL (reference sequence). This CDR3 has 15 amino acids. V trimming: 2 bases; J trimming: 4 bases; junction bases outside the gene matches: 6. CDR3 DNA sequence: TGTGCCAGCAGCCAATTCCACAGGGGGACCACTGAAGCTTTCTTT. This encodes CASSQFHRGTTEAFF.

This rearrangement joins TRBV11-2 to TRBJ2-7; D is undetermined. Per the germline V gene, CDR1 is SGHAT and CDR2 is FQNNGV. The CDR3 runs to 16 residues. V was pared by 1 base and J by 0 bases, with 13 bases between. The CDR3 is CASSLVGAYVSYEQYF. In DNA form, the CDR3 reads TGTGCCAGCAGCTTAGTAGGCGCCTACGTCTCCTACGAGCAGTACTTC.

V gene TRBV7-2 combines with J gene TRBJ2-2; maybe TRBD1 (5 bases). Trimming shortened V by 3 bases and J by 4 bases, and 9 bases separated the two germline ends. The CDR3 length is 14 residues. CDR1 is SGHTA and CDR2 is FQGNSA in the germline V gene. DNA of the CDR3: TGTGCCAGCAGCTTTGGGGCGACCACCGGGGAGCTGTTTTTT. Encoded protein: CASSFGATTGELFF.

The V call is TRBV5-1, the J call TRBJ2-3; D is undetermined. Germline V gives CDR1 SGHRS, CDR2 YFSETQ. The CDR3 has 13 residues. Trimming took 0 bases from V and 6 from J, leaving 8 bases between them. CDR3 in amino acids: CASSLAEVDTQYF. As DNA, the CDR3 is TGCGCCAGCAGCTTGGCCGAGGTGGATACGCAGTATTTT.

The chain links TRBV27 to TRBJ1-1, with D perhaps matching TRBD1 (5 bases). Germline CDR1 MNHEY, CDR2 SMNVEV (reference sequence). There are 13 residues in the CDR3. Trimming shortened V by 7 bases and J by 2 bases, and 11 bases separated the two germline ends. CDR3 region: CASMGTTNTEAFF. The DNA of the CDR3 is TGTGCCAGCATGGGGACGACCAACACTGAAGCTTTCTTT.

The chain links TRBV5-1 to TRBJ2-1; TRBD2 matches 12 bases. The CDR3 spans 17 residues. Germline V lookup: CDR1 SGHRS, CDR2 YFSETQ. The junction had 6 bases not matched to a gene; V was cut back by 5 bases and J by 0 bases. The CDR3 here is CASSGLAGGSSYNEQFF. The CDR3 coding sequence is TGCGCCAGCAGTGGTCTAGCGGGAGGGAGCTCCTACAATGAGCAGTTCTTC. Drawing the rest from reference TRBV5-1 and TRBJ2-1, the complete variable domain is KAGVTQTPRYLIKTRGQQVTLSCSPISGHRSVSWYQQTPGQGLQFLFEYFSETQRNKGNFPGRFSGRQFSNSRSEMNVSTLELGDSALYLCASSGLAGGSSYNEQFFGPGTRLTVL.

The V gene is TRBV11-3, the J gene TRBJ2-1, with D unresolved. V was clipped by 3 bases and J by 7 bases, with 7 bases between them. This CDR3 region has 12 residues. Per the germline V gene, CDR1 is SGHNT and CDR2 is YENEEA. The CDR3 DNA is TGTGCCAGCAGCTTGAACTATAATGAGCAGTTCTTC. Translating gives CASSLNYNEQFF.

This clone has a single count. The chain employs TRBV5-1 and TRBJ2-2; the D gene is possibly TRBD2 (5 bases). Germline V gene lookup returns CDR1 SGHRS and CDR2 YFSETQ. Trimming took off 5 bases at V and 2 bases at J, with 19 bases between the two ends. This CDR3 comprises 17 residues. CDR3 loop: CASSQTRTGGNTGELFF. CDR3 DNA sequence: TGCGCCAGCAGTCAAACCCGCACCGGAGGAAACACCGGGGAGCTGTTTTTT.

This rearrangement joins TRBV7-6 to TRBJ2-2, with D tentatively TRBD1 (6 bases). CDR1 SGHVS and CDR2 FNYEAQ come from the germline V gene. The CDR3 runs 14 residues. The V end was cut by 5 bases, the J end by 1 base, with 8 bases between. This CDR3 reads CASSRGQNTGELFF. The CDR3 DNA follows: TGTGCCAGCAGCAGGGGACAGAACACCGGGGAGCTGTTTTTT.

The V gene is TRBV14, the J gene TRBJ2-7; 8 bases align to TRBD2. J lost 0 bases, V lost 3 bases, and 10 bases had no gene match. Germline values: CDR1 SGHDN, CDR2 FVKESK. The length of the CDR3 is 17 residues. This CDR3 reads CASSHLRGGGSSYEQYF. The CDR3 DNA sequence: TGTGCCAGCAGCCATCTTCGGGGCGGGGGGAGCTCCTACGAGCAGTACTTC.

The CDR3 sequence: CASSEDRVGEQYF. The CDR3 bases are TGTGCCAGCAGTGAGGACAGGGTAGGTGAGCAGTACTTC. The V call is TRBV6-1, the J call TRBJ2-7, with 8 bases matching TRBD1. With 3 bases clipped from V and 7 bases from J, the junction kept 5 bases outside the gene matches. The germline CDR1 and CDR2 sequences are MNHNS and SASEGT. There are 13 residues in the CDR3.

The gene calls are TRBV30 and TRBJ1-1, with a possible D match to TRBD1 (5 bases). The CDR3 has 16 amino acids. CDR1 is GTSNPN and CDR2 is SVGIG in the germline V gene (reference sequence). Trimming cost V 7 bases and J 0 bases, with 21 bases left between them. The CDR3 region has the DNA TGTGCCTACAACAAGGGGTCCACCACCATGAACACTGAAGCTTTCTTT. It translates to CAYNKGSTTMNTEAFF. Full variable domain (rest looked up from reference TRBV30 and TRBJ1-1): SQTIHQWPATLVQPVGSPLSLECTVEGTSNPNLYWYRQAAGRGLQLLFYSVGIGQISSEVPQNLSASRPQDRQFILSSKKLLLSDSGFYLCAYNKGSTTMNTEAFFGQGTRLTVV.